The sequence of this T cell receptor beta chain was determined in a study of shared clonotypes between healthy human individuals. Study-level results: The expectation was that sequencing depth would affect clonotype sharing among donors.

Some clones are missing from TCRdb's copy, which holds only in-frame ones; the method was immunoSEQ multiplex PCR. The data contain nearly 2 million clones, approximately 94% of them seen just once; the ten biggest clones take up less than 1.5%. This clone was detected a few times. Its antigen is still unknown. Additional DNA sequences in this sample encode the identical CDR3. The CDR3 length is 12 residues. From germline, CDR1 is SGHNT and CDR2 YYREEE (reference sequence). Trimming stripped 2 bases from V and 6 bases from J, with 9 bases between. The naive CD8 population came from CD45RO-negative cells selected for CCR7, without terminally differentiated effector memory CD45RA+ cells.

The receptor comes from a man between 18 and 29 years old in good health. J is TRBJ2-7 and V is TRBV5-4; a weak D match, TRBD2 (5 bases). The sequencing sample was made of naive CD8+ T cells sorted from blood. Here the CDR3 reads CASSLLGGEQYF. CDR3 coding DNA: TGTGCCAGCAGCTTACTAGGTGGCGAGCAGTACTTC.